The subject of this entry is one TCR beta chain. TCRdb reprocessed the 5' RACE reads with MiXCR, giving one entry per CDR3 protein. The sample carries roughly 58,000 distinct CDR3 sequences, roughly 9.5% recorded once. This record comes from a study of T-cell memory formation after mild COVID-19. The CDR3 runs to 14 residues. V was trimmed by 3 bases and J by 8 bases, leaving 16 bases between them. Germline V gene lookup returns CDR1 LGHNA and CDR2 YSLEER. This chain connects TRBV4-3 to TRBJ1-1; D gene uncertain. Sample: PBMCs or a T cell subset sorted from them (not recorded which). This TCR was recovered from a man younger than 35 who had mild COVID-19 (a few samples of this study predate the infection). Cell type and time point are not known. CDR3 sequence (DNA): TGCGCCAGCAGCCAGATGGCGGGTGAGTGGGAAGCTTTCTTT. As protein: CASSQMAGEWEAFF.